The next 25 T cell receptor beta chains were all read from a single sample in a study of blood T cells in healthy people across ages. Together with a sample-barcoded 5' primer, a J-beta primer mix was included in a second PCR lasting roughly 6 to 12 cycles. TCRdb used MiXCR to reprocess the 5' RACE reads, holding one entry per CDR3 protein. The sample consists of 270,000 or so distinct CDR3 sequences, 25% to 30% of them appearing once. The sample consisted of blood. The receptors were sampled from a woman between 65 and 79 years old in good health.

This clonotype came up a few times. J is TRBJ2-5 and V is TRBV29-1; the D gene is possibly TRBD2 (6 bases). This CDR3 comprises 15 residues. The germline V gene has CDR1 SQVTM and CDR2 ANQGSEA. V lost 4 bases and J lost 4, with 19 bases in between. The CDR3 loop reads CSVVPPGVRGETQYF. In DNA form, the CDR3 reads TGCAGCGTTGTCCCTCCGGGGGTTCGGGGAGAGACCCAGTACTTC. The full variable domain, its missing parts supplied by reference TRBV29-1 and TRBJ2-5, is SAVISQKPSRDICQRGTSLTIQCQVDSQVTMMFWYRQQPGQSLTLIATANQGSEATYESGFVIDKFPISRPNLTFSTLTVSNMSPEDSSIYLCSVVPPGVRGETQYFGPGTRLLVL.

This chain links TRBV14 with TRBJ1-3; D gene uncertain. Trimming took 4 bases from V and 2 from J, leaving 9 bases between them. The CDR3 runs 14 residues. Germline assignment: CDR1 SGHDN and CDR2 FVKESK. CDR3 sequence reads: CASSLDITGNTIYF. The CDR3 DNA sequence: TGTGCCAGCAGCCTAGACATAACTGGAAACACCATATATTTT.

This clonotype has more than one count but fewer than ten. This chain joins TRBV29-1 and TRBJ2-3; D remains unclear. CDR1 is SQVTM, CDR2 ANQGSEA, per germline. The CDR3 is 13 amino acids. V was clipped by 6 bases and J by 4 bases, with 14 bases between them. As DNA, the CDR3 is TGCAGCGTAGCCTCCTGGGTCCCAGATACGCAGTATTTT. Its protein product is CSVASWVPDTQYF.

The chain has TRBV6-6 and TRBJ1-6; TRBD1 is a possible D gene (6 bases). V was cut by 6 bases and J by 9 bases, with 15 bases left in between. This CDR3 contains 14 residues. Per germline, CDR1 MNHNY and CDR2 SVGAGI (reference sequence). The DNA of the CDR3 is TGTGCCAGCAGCGAAAGGGACATCCTTTCACCCCTCCACTTT. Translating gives CASSERDILSPLHF.

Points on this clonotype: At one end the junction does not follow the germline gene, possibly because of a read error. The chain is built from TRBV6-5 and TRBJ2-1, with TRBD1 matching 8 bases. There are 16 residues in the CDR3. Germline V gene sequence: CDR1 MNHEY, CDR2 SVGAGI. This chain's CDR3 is CTSSYSRTGSYNEQFF. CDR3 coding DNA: TGTACCAGCAGTTACTCAAGGACAGGGAGCTACAATGAGCAGTTCTTC.

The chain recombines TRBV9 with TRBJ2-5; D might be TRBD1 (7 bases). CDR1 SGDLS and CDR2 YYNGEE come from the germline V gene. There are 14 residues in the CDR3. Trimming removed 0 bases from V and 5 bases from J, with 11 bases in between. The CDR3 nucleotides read TGTGCCAGCAGCGTAGGTCCAGGGGGGGAGACCCAGTACTTC. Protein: CASSVGPGGETQYF.

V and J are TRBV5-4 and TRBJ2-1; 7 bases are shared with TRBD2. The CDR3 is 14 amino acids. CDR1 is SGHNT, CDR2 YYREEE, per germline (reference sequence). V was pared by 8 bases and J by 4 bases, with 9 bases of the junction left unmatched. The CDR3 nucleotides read TGTGCCAGTACCACGGACGGGGGGTACAATGAGCAGTTCTTC. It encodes CASTTDGGYNEQFF. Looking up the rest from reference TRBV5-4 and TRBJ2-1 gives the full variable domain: ETGVTQSPTHLIKTRGQQVTLRCSSQSGHNTVSWYQQALGQGPQFIFQYYREEENGRGNFPPRFSGLQFPNYSSELNVNALELDDSALYLCASTTDGGYNEQFFGPGTRLTVL.

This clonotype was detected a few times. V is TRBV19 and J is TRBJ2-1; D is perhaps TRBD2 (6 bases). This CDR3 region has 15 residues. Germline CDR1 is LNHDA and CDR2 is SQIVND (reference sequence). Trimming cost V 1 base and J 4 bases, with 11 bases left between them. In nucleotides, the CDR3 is TGTGCCAGTAGTATAGCTCCTAGCGCATACAATGAGCAGTTCTTC. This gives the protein CASSIAPSAYNEQFF.

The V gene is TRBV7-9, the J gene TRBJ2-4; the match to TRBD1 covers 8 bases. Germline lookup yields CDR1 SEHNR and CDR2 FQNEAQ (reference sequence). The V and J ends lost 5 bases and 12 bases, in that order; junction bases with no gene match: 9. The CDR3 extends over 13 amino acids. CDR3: CASSQTGEEDQYF. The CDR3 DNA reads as TGTGCCAGCAGCCAGACAGGGGAGGAGGATCAGTACTTC. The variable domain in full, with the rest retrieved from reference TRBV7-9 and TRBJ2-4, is DTGVSQNPRHKITKRGQNVTFRCDPISEHNRLYWYRQTLGQGPEFLTYFQNEAQLEKSRLLSDRFSAERPKGSFSTLEIQRTEQGDSAMYLCASSQTGEEDQYFGAGTRLSVL.

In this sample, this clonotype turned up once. The CDR3 region is CSVEGRGGLDEQFF. CDR3 sequence (DNA): TGCAGCGTCGAGGGTCGGGGGGGCCTCGATGAGCAGTTCTTC. This chain connects TRBV29-1 to TRBJ2-1, with 8 bases aligning to TRBD2. Unmatched junction bases numbered 12, after V lost 6 bases and J lost 8 bases. The V gene's germline CDR1 is SQVTM and CDR2 ANQGSEA. This CDR3 spans 14 amino acids.

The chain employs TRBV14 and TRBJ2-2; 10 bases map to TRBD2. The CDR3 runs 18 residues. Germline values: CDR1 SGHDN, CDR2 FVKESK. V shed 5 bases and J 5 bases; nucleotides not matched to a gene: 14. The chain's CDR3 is CASSGTSGTVLRTGELFF. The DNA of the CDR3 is TGTGCCAGCAGCGGAACTAGCGGGACCGTGTTACGAACCGGGGAGCTGTTTTTT.

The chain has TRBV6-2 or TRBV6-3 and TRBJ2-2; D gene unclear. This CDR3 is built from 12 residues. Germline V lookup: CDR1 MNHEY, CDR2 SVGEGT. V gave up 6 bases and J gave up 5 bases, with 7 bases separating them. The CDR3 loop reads CASSKRTGELFF. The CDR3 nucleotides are TGTGCCAGCAGCAAAAGAACCGGGGAGCTGTTTTTT.

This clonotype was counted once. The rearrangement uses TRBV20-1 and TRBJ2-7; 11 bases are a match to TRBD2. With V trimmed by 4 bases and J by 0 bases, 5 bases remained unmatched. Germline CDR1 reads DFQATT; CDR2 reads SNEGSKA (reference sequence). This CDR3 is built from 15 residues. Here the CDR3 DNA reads TGCAGTGCTAACCTTCTAGCGGGAGGCTCCTACGAGCAGTACTTC. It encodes CSANLLAGGSYEQYF.

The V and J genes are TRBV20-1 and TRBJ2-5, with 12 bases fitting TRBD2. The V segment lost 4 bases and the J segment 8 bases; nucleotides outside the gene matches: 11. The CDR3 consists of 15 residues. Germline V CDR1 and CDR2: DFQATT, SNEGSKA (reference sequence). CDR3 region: CSATRPGLAGYTQYF. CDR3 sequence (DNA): TGCAGTGCTACCAGACCGGGACTAGCGGGCTATACCCAGTACTTC.

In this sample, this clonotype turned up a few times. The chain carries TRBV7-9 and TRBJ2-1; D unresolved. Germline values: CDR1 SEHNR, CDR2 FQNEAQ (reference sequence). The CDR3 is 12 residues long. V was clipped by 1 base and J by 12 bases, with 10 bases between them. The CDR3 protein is CASSLVGLGQFF. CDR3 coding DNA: TGTGCCAGCAGCTTAGTGGGGTTAGGGCAGTTCTTC.

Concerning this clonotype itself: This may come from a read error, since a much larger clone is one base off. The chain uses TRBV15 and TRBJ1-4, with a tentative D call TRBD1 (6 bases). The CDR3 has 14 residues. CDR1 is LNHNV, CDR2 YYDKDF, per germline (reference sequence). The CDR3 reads CAARKETIGGKLFF. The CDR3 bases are TGTGCCGCCAGAAAAGAGACCATAGGGGGAAAACTGTTTTTT. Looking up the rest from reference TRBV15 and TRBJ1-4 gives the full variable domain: DAMVIQNPRYQVTQFGKPVTLSCSQTLNHNVMYWYQQKSSQAPKLLFHYYDKDFNNEADTPDNFQSRRPNTSFCFLDIRSPGLGDTAMYLCAARKETIGGKLFFGSGTQLSVL.

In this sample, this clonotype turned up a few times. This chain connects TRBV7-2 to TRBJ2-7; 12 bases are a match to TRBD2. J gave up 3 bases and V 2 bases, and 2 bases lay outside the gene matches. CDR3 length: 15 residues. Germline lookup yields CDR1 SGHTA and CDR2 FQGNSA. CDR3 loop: CASSLTTSGSYEQYF. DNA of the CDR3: TGTGCCAGCAGCTTAACGACTAGCGGGAGCTACGAGCAGTACTTC.

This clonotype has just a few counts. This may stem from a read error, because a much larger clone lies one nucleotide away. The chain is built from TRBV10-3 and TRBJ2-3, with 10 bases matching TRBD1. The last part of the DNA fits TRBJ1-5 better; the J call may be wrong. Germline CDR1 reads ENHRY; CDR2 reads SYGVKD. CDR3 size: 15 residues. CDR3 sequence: CAISSWTGGTDTQHF. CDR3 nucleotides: TGTGCCATCAGTTCTTGGACAGGGGGAACAGATACGCAGCATTTT.

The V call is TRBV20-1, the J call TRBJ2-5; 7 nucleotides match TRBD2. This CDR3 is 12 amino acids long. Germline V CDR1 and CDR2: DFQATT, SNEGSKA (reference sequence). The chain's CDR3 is CRAQRGEETQYF. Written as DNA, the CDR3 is TGCAGAGCTCAGCGGGGCGAGGAGACCCAGTACTTC.

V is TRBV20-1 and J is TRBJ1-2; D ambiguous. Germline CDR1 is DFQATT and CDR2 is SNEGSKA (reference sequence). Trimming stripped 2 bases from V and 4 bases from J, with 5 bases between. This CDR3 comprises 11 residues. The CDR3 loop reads CSARNSYGYTF. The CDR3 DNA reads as TGCAGTGCTAGAAACAGCTATGGCTACACCTTC.

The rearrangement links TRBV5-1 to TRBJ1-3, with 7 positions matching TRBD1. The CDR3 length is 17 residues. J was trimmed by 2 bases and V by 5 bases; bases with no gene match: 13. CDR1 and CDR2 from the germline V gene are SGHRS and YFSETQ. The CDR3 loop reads CASRAAYRGRAGNTIYF. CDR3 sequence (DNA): TGCGCCAGCAGAGCGGCTTACAGGGGAAGAGCTGGAAACACCATATATTTT.

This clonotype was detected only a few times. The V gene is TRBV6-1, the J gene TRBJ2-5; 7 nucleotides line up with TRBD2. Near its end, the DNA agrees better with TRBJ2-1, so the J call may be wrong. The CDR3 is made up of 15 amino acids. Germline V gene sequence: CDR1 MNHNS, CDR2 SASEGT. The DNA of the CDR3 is TGTGCCAGCAGTGTTTACCGGGAGGTGGCCAATGAGCAGTTCTTC. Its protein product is CASSVYREVANEQFF.

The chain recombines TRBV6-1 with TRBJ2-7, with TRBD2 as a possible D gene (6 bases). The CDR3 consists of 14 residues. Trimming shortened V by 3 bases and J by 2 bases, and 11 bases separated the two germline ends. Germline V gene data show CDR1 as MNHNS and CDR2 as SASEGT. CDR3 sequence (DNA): TGTGCCAGCAGTGACGGGGGAAGAACCTACGAGCAGTACTTC. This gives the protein CASSDGGRTYEQYF.

The CDR3 reads CASSLGVVGETQYF. CDR3 DNA sequence: TGTGCCAGCAGCTTAGGGGTAGTGGGAGAGACCCAGTACTTC. The V gene is TRBV7-2, the J gene TRBJ2-5; no firm D call. Germline CDR1 SGHTA, CDR2 FQGNSA. With 1 base removed from V and 4 bases from J, the gap between germline ends came to 10 bases. CDR3 length equals 14 residues.

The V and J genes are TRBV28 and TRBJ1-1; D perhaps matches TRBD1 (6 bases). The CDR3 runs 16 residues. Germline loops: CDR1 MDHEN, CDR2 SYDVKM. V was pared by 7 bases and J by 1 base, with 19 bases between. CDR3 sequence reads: CASTEGGGAWNTEAFF. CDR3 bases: TGTGCCAGCACCGAAGGGGGGGGCGCGTGGAACACTGAAGCTTTCTTT.